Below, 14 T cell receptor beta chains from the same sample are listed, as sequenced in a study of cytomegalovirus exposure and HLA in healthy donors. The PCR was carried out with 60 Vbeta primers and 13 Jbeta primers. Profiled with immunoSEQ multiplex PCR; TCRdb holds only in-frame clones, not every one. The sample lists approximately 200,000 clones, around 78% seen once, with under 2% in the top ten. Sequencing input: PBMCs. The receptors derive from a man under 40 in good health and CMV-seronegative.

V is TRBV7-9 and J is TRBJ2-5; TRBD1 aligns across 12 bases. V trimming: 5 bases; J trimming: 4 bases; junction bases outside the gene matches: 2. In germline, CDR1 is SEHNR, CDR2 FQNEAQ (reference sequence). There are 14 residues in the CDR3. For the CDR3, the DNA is TGTGCCAGCAGCCGGGACAGGGGGCGAGAGACCCAGTACTTC. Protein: CASSRDRGRETQYF.

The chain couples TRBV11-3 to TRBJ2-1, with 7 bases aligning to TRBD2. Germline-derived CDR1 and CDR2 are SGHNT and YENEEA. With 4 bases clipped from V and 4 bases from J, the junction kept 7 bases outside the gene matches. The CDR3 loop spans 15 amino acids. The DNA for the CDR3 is TGTGCCAGCAGCTCCCGGGACTACTCATACAATGAGCAGTTCTTC. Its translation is CASSSRDYSYNEQFF.

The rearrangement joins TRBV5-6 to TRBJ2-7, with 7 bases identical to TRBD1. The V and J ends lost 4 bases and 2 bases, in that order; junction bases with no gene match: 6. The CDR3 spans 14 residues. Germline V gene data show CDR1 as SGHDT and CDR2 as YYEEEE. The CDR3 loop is CASSPSGTAYEQYF. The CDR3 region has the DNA TGTGCCAGCAGCCCCTCCGGGACAGCCTACGAGCAGTACTTC.

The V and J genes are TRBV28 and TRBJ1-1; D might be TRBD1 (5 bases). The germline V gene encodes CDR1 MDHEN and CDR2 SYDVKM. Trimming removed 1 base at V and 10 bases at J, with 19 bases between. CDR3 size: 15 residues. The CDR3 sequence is CASSLFSGGGFGAFF. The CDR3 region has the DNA TGTGCCAGCAGTTTATTTTCTGGGGGGGGATTCGGAGCTTTCTTT. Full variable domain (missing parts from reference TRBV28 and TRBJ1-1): DVKVTQSSRYLVKRTGEKVFLECVQDMDHENMFWYRQDPGLGLRLIYFSYDVKMKEKGDIPEGYSVSREKKERFSLILESASTNQTSMYLCASSLFSGGGFGAFFGQGTRLTVV.

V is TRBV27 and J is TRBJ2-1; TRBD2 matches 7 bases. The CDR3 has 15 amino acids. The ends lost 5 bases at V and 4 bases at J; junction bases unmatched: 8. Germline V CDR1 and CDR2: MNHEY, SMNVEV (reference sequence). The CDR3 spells CASSPGRAFYNEQFF. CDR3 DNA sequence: TGTGCCAGCAGTCCAGGGAGGGCCTTTTACAATGAGCAGTTCTTC.

CDR3 nucleotide sequence: TGCGCCAGCAGCGCTGGGACAGTCTACGAGCAGTACTTC. The encoded protein is CASSAGTVYEQYF. The rearrangement joins TRBV5-1 to TRBJ2-7; the match to TRBD1 covers 7 bases. The ends lost 4 bases at V and 3 bases at J; junction bases unmatched: 4. This CDR3 comprises 13 residues. Germline loops: CDR1 SGHRS, CDR2 YFSETQ.

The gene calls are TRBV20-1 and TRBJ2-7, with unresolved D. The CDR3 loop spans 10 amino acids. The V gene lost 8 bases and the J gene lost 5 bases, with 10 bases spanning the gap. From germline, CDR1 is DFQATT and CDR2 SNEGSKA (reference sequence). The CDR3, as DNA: TGCAGTATTAATGGGCACGAGCAGTACTTC. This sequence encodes CSINGHEQYF.

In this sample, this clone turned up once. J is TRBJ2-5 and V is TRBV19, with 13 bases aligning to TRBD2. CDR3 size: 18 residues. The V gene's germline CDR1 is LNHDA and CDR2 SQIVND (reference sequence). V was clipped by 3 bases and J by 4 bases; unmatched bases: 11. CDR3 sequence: CASSISLLAGGVGETQYF. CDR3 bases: TGTGCCAGTAGTATTAGTCTACTAGCGGGAGGGGTTGGAGAGACCCAGTACTTC.

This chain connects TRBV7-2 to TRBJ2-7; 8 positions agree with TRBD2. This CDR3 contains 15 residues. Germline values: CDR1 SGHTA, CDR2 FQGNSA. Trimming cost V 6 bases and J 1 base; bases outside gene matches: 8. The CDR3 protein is CASSNRLASSYEQYF. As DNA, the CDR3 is TGTGCCAGCAGTAATAGACTAGCGAGTTCCTACGAGCAGTACTTC.

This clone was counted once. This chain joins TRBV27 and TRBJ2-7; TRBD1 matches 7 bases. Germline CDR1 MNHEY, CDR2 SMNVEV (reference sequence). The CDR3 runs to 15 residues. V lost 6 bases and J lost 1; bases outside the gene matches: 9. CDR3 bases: TGTGCCAGCAGGCCCTCAGGGGGAAAATCCTACGAGCAGTACTTC. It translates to CASRPSGGKSYEQYF.

This CDR3 is CATSKASEQYF. CDR3 in DNA: TGTGCCACCAGTAAAGCCTCCGAGCAGTACTTC. The chain recombines TRBV15 with TRBJ2-7; D is uncertain. The CDR3 consists of 11 residues. V lost 6 bases and J lost 6, with 9 bases in between. Germline assignment: CDR1 LNHNV and CDR2 YYDKDF (reference sequence).

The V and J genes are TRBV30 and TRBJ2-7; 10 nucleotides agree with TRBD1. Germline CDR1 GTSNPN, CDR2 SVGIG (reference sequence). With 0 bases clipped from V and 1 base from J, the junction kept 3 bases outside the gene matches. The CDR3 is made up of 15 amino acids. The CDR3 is CAWSVGDRGSYEQYF. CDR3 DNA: TGTGCCTGGAGTGTAGGGGACAGGGGTTCCTACGAGCAGTACTTC. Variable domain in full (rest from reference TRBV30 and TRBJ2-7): SQTIHQWPATLVQPVGSPLSLECTVEGTSNPNLYWYRQAAGRGLQLLFYSVGIGQISSEVPQNLSASRPQDRQFILSSKKLLLSDSGFYLCAWSVGDRGSYEQYFGPGTRLTVT.

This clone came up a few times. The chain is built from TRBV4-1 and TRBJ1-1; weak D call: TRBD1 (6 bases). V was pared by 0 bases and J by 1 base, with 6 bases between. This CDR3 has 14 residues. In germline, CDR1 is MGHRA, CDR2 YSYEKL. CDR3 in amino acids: CASSQEGGNTEAFF. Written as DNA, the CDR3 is TGCGCCAGCAGCCAAGAAGGGGGGAACACTGAAGCTTTCTTT.

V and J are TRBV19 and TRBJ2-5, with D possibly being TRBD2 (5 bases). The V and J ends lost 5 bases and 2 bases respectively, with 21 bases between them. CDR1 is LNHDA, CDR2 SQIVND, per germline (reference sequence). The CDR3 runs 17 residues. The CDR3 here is CASSSRRLEVGQETQYF. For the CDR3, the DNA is TGTGCCAGTAGTTCCCGTAGGCTGGAGGTTGGGCAAGAGACCCAGTACTTC.